These T cell receptor beta chains were read from a single sample in a study of blood T cell repertoires in COVID-19. The data were produced by immunoSEQ multiplex PCR, yet TCRdb's version contains in-frame clones alone and is incomplete. The table includes a few hundred thousand clones, about 90% detected once. Source material: PBMCs or T cells enriched from blood (not recorded which). The receptor set was obtained from a woman in her thirties who had recovered from COVID-19. The CDR3 runs from the conserved cysteine through the conserved F or W. The D gene is left open where the match is weak. Clone size appears in some rows only: once, few, many, or a class for an expanded clone.

CDR3,DNA,J,D,V,size
CASSLVQGPTEQFF,TGTGCCAGCAGCTTAGTCCAGGGCCCTACTGAGCAGTTCTTC,TRBJ2-1,-,TRBV7-9,-
CASSQAPQGAGNTIYF,TGTGCCAGCAGCCAAGCCCCACAGGGAGCTGGAAACACCATATATTTT,TRBJ1-3,-,TRBV4-2,-
CASSSTGLSEKLFF,TGTGCCAGCAGCTCGACAGGGTTAAGTGAAAAACTGTTTTTT,TRBJ1-4,TRBD1,TRBV6-5,-
CASRWGLAGDTQYF,TGTGCCAGCAGATGGGGACTAGCGGGAGATACGCAGTATTTT,TRBJ2-3,TRBD2,TRBV11-2,once
CASSLEGSNNEQFF,TGTGCCAGCAGCTTAGAGGGATCCAACAATGAGCAGTTCTTC,TRBJ2-1,-,TRBV7-3,-
CATSRGDREIGQDEKLFF,TGTGCCACCAGCAGAGGGGACAGGGAAATTGGGCAGGATGAAAAACTGTTTTTT,TRBJ1-4,TRBD1,TRBV15,few
CASSKGVRGGSYNEQFF,TGTGCCAGCAGCAAAGGGGTTCGGGGGGGCTCCTACAATGAGCAGTTCTTC,TRBJ2-1,-,TRBV21-1,-
CASSHYRRGTYNEQFF,TGTGCCAGCAGCCACTACAGACGGGGGACCTACAATGAGCAGTTCTTC,TRBJ2-1,-,TRBV3-1/TRBV3-2,-
CASSRRDSPGMSEQYF,TGTGCCAGCAGTCGCCGGGACAGTCCCGGAATGAGCGAGCAGTACTTC,TRBJ2-7,TRBD1,TRBV6-4,-
CASSLRSGTGNLNEQYF,TGTGCCAGCAGCCTACGATCCGGGACAGGGAATTTGAACGAGCAGTACTTC,TRBJ2-7,TRBD1,TRBV7-2,-
CATRGGGGPDTQYF,TGTGCCACCAGGGGCGGGGGAGGGCCGGATACGCAGTATTTT,TRBJ2-3,TRBD2,TRBV24-1,-
CASSRSRDSGETQYF,TGTGCCAGCAGCCGGAGTCGTGACAGCGGGGAGACCCAGTACTTC,TRBJ2-5,-,TRBV7-3,-
CASSQGEINEQFF,TGTGCCAGCAGCCAAGGCGAGATCAATGAGCAGTTCTTC,TRBJ2-1,-,TRBV3-1/TRBV3-2,-
CASSGGSNQPQHF,TGTGCCAGCAGCGGGGGTAGCAATCAGCCCCAGCATTTT,TRBJ1-5,-,TRBV12-3/TRBV12-4,-
CSAGAGGDEKLFF,TGCAGCGCGGGGGCCGGAGGGGATGAAAAACTGTTTTTT,TRBJ1-4,-,TRBV29-1,once
CASSFTTGGLDEQFF,TGCGCCAGCAGCTTCACGACGGGGGGGCTTGATGAGCAGTTCTTC,TRBJ2-1,TRBD2,TRBV5-1,-
CASRPPGLGRYEQYF,TGTGCCAGCAGACCACCGGGACTAGGCCGCTACGAGCAGTACTTC,TRBJ2-7,TRBD2,TRBV5-8,once
CASSQEARLAGVEQYF,TGTGCCAGCAGCCAAGAGGCTCGACTAGCGGGAGTAGAGCAGTACTTC,TRBJ2-7,TRBD2,TRBV3-1/TRBV3-2,-
CASRTGTTPYGYTF,TGTGCCAGCAGGACAGGGACCACTCCCTATGGCTACACCTTC,TRBJ1-2,TRBD1,TRBV6-5,once
CASSQGQGFGSPLHF,TGTGCCAGCAGCCAAGGACAGGGGTTTGGTTCACCCCTCCACTTT,TRBJ1-6,TRBD1,TRBV3-1/TRBV3-2,-
CAISESTNDGYTF,TGTGCCATCAGTGAGTCGACAAATGATGGCTACACCTTC,TRBJ1-2,-,TRBV10-3,-
CASSPTRQETQYF,TGCGCCAGCAGCCCGACTAGGCAAGAGACCCAGTACTTC,TRBJ2-5,-,TRBV4-1,-
CASRRDRVYEQYF,TGTGCCAGCAGGAGGGACAGGGTTTACGAGCAGTACTTC,TRBJ2-7,TRBD1,TRBV6-5,-
CASSGRNYGYTF,TGTGCCAGCAGCGGGCGAAACTATGGCTACACCTTC,TRBJ1-2,-,TRBV7-2,-
CASSDDRVFADTQYF,TGTGCCAGCAGTGACGACAGGGTCTTCGCAGATACGCAGTATTTT,TRBJ2-3,TRBD1,TRBV25-1,-
CAWSGQGANTQYF,TGTGCCTGGAGTGGTCAGGGGGCAAATACGCAGTATTTT,TRBJ2-3,TRBD1,TRBV30,-
CASSPGTTDKDEQFF,TGTGCCAGCAGTCCCGGGACTACCGACAAAGATGAGCAGTTCTTC,TRBJ2-1,TRBD2,TRBV27,-
CASSPQRESTDTQYF,TGTGCCAGCAGCCCTCAGCGGGAAAGCACAGATACGCAGTATTTT,TRBJ2-3,TRBD2,TRBV7-3,-
CSVGGGLLNTGELFF,TGCAGCGTGGGCGGGGGGCTTCTGAACACCGGGGAGCTGTTTTTT,TRBJ2-2,TRBD2,TRBV29-1,-
CASSPGLLNEQFF,TGTGCCAGTAGCCCAGGACTACTCAATGAGCAGTTCTTC,TRBJ2-1,-,TRBV19,-
CASSPSVRGPYEQYF,TGTGCCAGCAGTCCCAGCGTCAGGGGGCCCTACGAGCAGTACTTC,TRBJ2-7,TRBD1,TRBV27,-
CASSFTAGLLGTGELFF,TGTGCCAGCAGCTTCACAGCGGGCCTCCTCGGTACCGGGGAGCTGTTTTTT,TRBJ2-2,-,TRBV9,-
CASSFPKGGPNTEAFF,TGCGCCAGCAGCTTCCCAAAGGGAGGACCGAACACTGAAGCTTTCTTT,TRBJ1-1,-,TRBV5-1,few
CASSQGRTSGLEGNEQFF,TGTGCCAGCAGCCAGGGGAGGACTAGCGGCCTTGAGGGGAATGAGCAGTTCTTC,TRBJ2-1,TRBD2,TRBV14,-
CASSFRGSSYNSPLHF,TGTGCCAGCAGTTTCAGGGGAAGCTCCTATAATTCACCCCTCCACTTT,TRBJ1-6,-,TRBV27,-
CASIGLATRETQYF,TGTGCCAGCATCGGACTAGCTACGAGAGAGACCCAGTACTTC,TRBJ2-5,TRBD2,TRBV2,-
CASSVSGSRETQYF,TGTGCCAGCAGCGTTAGCGGGAGTCGGGAGACCCAGTACTTC,TRBJ2-5,TRBD2,TRBV5-4,-
CASSKAHSYGYTF,TGTGCCAGCAGCAAAGCGCACAGCTATGGCTACACCTTC,TRBJ1-2,-,TRBV21-1,-
CASSVQGSYTF,TGTGCCAGCAGCGTACAGGGATCCTACACCTTC,TRBJ1-2,-,TRBV9,once
CASSEKGVGYGYTF,TGTGCCAGCAGTGAGAAAGGGGTGGGCTATGGCTACACCTTC,TRBJ1-2,-,TRBV2,-
CASSLGGSGSYEQYF,TGCGCCAGCAGCTTGGGAGGGAGCGGATCCTACGAGCAGTACTTC,TRBJ2-7,-,TRBV5-1,-
CASSYSGGQPTDTQYF,TGTGCCAGCAGTTACTCGGGGGGGCAACCCACAGATACGCAGTATTTT,TRBJ2-3,-,TRBV6-5,-
CASRPPGQGGYGYTF,TGCGCCAGCAGACCACCGGGACAGGGCGGCTATGGCTACACCTTC,TRBJ1-2,TRBD1,TRBV5-1,-
CASSSAENYEQYF,TGCGCCAGCAGTTCCGCGGAGAACTACGAGCAGTACTTC,TRBJ2-7,-,TRBV5-1,-
CASSLDRFNEQFF,TGCGCCAGCAGCTTGGACAGGTTCAATGAGCAGTTCTTC,TRBJ2-1,-,TRBV5-1,-
CASSQDYRYGYTF,TGTGCCAGCAGCCAAGATTACAGATATGGCTACACCTTC,TRBJ1-2,-,TRBV3-1/TRBV3-2,few
CASSRGQGVDEQFF,TGCGCCAGCAGCCGAGGACAGGGGGTAGATGAGCAGTTCTTC,TRBJ2-1,TRBD1,TRBV5-1,-
CASSVGLGASGRVTDTQYF,TGTGCCAGCAGCGTAGGACTCGGGGCTAGCGGGAGGGTGACAGATACGCAGTATTTT,TRBJ2-3,TRBD2,TRBV9,-
CAWSVLDSYGYTF,TGTGCCTGGAGTGTGTTGGACAGCTATGGCTACACCTTC,TRBJ1-2,-,TRBV30,few
CASSLKLEGFEQYF,TGTGCCAGCAGCTTAAAACTAGAAGGGTTCGAGCAGTACTTC,TRBJ2-7,-,TRBV7-2,-
CASSYSISSLRETQYF,TGTGCCAGCAGTTACTCGATTAGTTCCCTCAGGGAGACCCAGTACTTC,TRBJ2-5,-,TRBV6-5,-
CASSLRTSGEETQYF,TGCGCCAGCAGCTTGCGTACTAGCGGGGAGGAGACCCAGTACTTC,TRBJ2-5,TRBD2,TRBV5-1,once
CASSSTGTRYPEQYF,TGTGCCAGCAGCTCAACCGGGACAAGATATCCCGAGCAGTACTTC,TRBJ2-7,-,TRBV5-4,-